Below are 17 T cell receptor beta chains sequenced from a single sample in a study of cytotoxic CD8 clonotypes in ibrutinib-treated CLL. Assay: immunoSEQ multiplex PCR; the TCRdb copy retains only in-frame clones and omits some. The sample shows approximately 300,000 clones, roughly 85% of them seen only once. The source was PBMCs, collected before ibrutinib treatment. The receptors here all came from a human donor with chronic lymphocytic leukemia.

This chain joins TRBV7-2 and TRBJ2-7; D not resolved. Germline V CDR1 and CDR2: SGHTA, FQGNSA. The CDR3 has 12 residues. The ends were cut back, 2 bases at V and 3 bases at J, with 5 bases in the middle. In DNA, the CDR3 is TGTGCCAGCAGCTTACAGAACTACGAGCAGTACTTC. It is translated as CASSLQNYEQYF.

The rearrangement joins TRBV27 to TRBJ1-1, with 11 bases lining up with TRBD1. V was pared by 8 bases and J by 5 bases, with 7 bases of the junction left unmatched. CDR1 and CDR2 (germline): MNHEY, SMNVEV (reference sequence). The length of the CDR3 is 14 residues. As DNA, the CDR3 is TGTGCCAGCGGACAGGGGGCCGCATTAACTGAAGCTTTCTTT. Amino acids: CASGQGAALTEAFF.

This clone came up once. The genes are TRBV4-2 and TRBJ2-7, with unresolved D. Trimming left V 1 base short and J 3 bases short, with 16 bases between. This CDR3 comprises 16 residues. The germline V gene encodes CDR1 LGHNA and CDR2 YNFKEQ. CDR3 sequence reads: CASSQVLAAHGYEQYF. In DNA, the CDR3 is TGTGCCAGCAGCCAAGTTCTGGCAGCGCATGGCTACGAGCAGTACTTC.

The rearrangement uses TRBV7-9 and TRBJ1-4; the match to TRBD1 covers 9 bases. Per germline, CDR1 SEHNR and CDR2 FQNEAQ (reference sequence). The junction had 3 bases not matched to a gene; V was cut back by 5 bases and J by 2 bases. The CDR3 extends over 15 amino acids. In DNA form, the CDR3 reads TGTGCCAGCAGCCCCACAGGGGGCACTAATGAAAAACTGTTTTTT. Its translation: CASSPTGGTNEKLFF. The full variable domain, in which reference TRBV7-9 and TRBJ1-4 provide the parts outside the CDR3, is DTGVSQNPRHKITKRGQNVTFRCDPISEHNRLYWYRQTLGQGPEFLTYFQNEAQLEKSRLLSDRFSAERPKGSFSTLEIQRTEQGDSAMYLCASSPTGGTNEKLFFGSGTQLSVL.

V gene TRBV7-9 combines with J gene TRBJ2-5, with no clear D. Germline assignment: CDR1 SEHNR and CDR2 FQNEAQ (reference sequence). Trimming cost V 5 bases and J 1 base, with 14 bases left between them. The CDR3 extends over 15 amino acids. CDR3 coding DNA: TGTGCCAGCAGCCCAAGGGTTGAAAGCCAAGAGACCCAGTACTTC. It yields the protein CASSPRVESQETQYF. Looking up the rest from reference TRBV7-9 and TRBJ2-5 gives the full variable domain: DTGVSQNPRHKITKRGQNVTFRCDPISEHNRLYWYRQTLGQGPEFLTYFQNEAQLEKSRLLSDRFSAERPKGSFSTLEIQRTEQGDSAMYLCASSPRVESQETQYFGPGTRLLVL.

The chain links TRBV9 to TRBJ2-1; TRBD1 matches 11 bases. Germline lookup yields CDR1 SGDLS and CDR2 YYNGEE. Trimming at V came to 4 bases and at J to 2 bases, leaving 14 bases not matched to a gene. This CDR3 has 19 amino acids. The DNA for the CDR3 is TGTGCCAGCAGCCCAAGTACTATGGGACAGGGGGACCCCTACAATGAGCAGTTCTTC. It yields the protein CASSPSTMGQGDPYNEQFF. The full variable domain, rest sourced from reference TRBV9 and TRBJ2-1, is DSGVTQTPKHLITATGQRVTLRCSPRSGDLSVYWYQQSLDQGLQFLIQYYNGEERAKGNILERFSAQQFPDLHSELNLSSLELGDSALYFCASSPSTMGQGDPYNEQFFGPGTRLTVL.

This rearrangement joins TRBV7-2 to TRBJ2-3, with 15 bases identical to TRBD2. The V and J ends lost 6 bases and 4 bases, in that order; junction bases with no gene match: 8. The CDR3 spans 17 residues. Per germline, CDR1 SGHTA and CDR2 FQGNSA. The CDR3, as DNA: TGTGCCAGCAGAAAAAGGACTAGCGGGAGGGAATCAGATACGCAGTATTTT. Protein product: CASRKRTSGRESDTQYF.

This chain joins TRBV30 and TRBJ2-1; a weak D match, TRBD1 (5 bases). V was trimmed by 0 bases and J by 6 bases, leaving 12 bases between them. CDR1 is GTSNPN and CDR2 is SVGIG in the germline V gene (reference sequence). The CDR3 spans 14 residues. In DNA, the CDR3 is TGTGCCTGGAGTGTTAGGAGACAGAGCAATGAGCAGTTCTTC. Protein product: CAWSVRRQSNEQFF.

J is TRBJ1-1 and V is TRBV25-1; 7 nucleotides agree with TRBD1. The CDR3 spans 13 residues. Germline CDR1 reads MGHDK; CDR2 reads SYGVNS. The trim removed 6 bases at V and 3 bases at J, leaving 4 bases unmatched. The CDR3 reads CASSATGDTEAFF. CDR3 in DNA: TGTGCCAGCAGCGCCACAGGGGACACTGAAGCTTTCTTT.

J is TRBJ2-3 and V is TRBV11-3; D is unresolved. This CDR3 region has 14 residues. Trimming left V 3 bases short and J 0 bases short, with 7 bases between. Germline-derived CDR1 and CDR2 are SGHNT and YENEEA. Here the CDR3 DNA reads TGTGCCAGCAGCTTGGGTGGTAGCACAGATACGCAGTATTTT. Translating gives CASSLGGSTDTQYF.

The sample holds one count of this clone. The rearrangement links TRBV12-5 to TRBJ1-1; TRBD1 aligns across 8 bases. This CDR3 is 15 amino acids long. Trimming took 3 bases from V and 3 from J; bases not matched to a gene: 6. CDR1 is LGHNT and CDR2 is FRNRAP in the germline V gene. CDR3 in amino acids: CASGFPQGGHTEAFF. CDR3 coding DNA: TGTGCTAGTGGTTTCCCACAGGGGGGGCACACTGAAGCTTTCTTT.

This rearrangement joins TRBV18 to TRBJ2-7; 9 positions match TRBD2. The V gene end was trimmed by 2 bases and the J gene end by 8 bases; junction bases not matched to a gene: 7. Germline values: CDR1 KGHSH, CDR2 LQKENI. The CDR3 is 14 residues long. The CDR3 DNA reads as TGTGCCAGCTCACCAGAGGCTAGCGGGATGCAGCAGTACTTC. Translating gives CASSPEASGMQQYF.

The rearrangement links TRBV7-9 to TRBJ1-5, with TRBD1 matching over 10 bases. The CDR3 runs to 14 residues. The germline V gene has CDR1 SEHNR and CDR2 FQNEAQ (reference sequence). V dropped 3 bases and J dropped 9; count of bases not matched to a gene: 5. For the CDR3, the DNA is TGTGCCAGCAGCTTCTCGGACAGGGGGTCGCCCCAGCATTTT. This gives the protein CASSFSDRGSPQHF.

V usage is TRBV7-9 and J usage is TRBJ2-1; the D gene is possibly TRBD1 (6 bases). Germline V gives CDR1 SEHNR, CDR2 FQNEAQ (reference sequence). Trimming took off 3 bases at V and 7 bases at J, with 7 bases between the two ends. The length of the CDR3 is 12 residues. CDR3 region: CASSFGTNEQFF. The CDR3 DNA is TGTGCCAGCAGCTTTGGGACAAATGAGCAGTTCTTC.

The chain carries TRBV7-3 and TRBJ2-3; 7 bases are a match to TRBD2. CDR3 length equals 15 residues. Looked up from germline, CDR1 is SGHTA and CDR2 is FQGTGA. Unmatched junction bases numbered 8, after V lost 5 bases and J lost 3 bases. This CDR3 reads CASSRVGEGTDTQYF. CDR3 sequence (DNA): TGTGCCAGCAGCCGCGTGGGGGAGGGGACAGATACGCAGTATTTT.

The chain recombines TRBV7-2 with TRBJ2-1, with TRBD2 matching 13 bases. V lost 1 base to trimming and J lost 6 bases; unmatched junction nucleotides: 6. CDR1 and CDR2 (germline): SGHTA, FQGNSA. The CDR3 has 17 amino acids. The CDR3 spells CASSLGGGLAGFNEQFF. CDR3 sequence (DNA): TGTGCCAGCAGCTTAGGCGGGGGACTAGCGGGATTCAATGAGCAGTTCTTC. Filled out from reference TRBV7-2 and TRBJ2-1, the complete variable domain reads GAGVSQSPSNKVTEKGKDVELRCDPISGHTALYWYRQSLGQGLEFLIYFQGNSAPDKSGLPSDRFSAERTGGSVSTLTIQRTQQEDSAVYLCASSLGGGLAGFNEQFFGPGTRLTVL.

CDR3 DNA: TGTGCCAAGGGGGGCGGGAGTGGTACAGATACGCAGTATTTT. Amino acid sequence: CAKGGGSGTDTQYF. The chain is built from TRBV2 and TRBJ2-3; D perhaps matches TRBD2 (7 bases). The CDR3 is 14 residues long. The germline V and J ends were trimmed by 10 bases and 3 bases, with 17 bases remaining between them. Looked up from germline, CDR1 is SNHLY and CDR2 is FYNNEI.